The present T cell receptor beta chain was sequenced within a study of cytomegalovirus exposure and HLA in healthy donors. PCR involved 60 Vbeta and 13 Jbeta primers. This table comes from immunoSEQ multiplex PCR, and its TCRdb copy is limited to in-frame clones, with some not included. The table records 120,000 to 150,000 clones, over 60% of them present only once. V gave up 3 bases and J gave up 7 bases, with 10 bases separating them. The CDR3 consists of 13 residues. Germline-derived CDR1 and CDR2 are KGHSH and LQKENI. Sequenced sample: PBMCs. The V gene is TRBV18, the J gene TRBJ2-1; the D gene is possibly TRBD2 (5 bases). The sequence was collected from a woman in her 40s in good health and CMV-seronegative. The CDR3 bases are TGTGCCAGCTCACCCGGGATCACGAATGAGCAGTTCTTC. Protein product: CASSPGITNEQFF.